These 12 T cell receptor beta chains came from one sample sequenced in a study of blood T cell repertoires in COVID-19 (dated by TCRdb to 2019 to 2021). Receptors were amplified or captured by the immunoSEQ multiplex PCR assay. TCRdb retrieved this table from immuneACCESS and kept in-frame rearrangements only. Not all clones are present; in checked studies, unresolved V genes account for under half, and no reason is known for the remainder. Within this sample are 200,000 to 250,000 clones, with about 89% of them counted one time only. Together, the top ten hold 5.5% to 6.5% of the sample. The sequencing input was peripheral blood. These TCRs come from a man aged 55 to 69 who had recovered from COVID-19.

This clone was recorded a few times. This chain joins TRBV6-5 and TRBJ2-1; D is possibly TRBD1 (6 bases). Germline CDR1 is MNHEY and CDR2 is SVGAGI. The CDR3 is 15 amino acids. Deletions cut 2 bases from V and 4 bases from J, with 12 bases between. CDR3 amino acids: CASSYRLQGYNEQFF. DNA for the CDR3: TGTGCCAGCAGTTACCGCTTACAGGGATACAATGAGCAGTTCTTC.

V usage is TRBV5-8 and J usage is TRBJ1-1; D unclear. CDR1 SGHTS and CDR2 YDEGEE come from the germline V gene. The CDR3 runs to 12 residues. V was pared by 0 bases and J by 7 bases, with 7 bases between. The CDR3 spells CASSLVTFEAFF. The CDR3 nucleotides read TGTGCCAGCAGCTTGGTGACATTTGAAGCTTTCTTT.

CDR3 protein: CSVEVAGQGTRNYGYTF. CDR3 DNA sequence: TGCAGCGTTGAAGTGGCCGGACAGGGAACAAGGAACTATGGCTACACCTTC. This chain joins TRBV29-1 and TRBJ1-2; the match to TRBD1 covers 8 bases. V shed 1 base and J 2 bases; nucleotides not matched to a gene: 12. CDR3 size: 17 residues. Germline V CDR1 and CDR2: SQVTM, ANQGSEA.

Only one count was recorded for this clone. The V call is TRBV7-2, the J call TRBJ1-1, with 7 bases fitting TRBD1. The germline V gene has CDR1 SGHTA and CDR2 FQGNSA. Losses at the gene ends were 4 bases for V and 1 base for J; bases not matched to a gene: 9. CDR3 size: 16 residues. The CDR3, as DNA: TGTGCCAGCAGCTCCGAGGGGGCGGCCTCGAACACTGAAGCTTTCTTT. Encoded protein: CASSSEGAASNTEAFF.

CDR3 residues: CASTRSVRTDTQYF. The CDR3 DNA is TGTGCCAGCACCCGTTCAGTCCGCACAGATACGCAGTATTTT. The V call is TRBV7-2, the J call TRBJ2-3; D call uncertain. Germline CDR1 is SGHTA and CDR2 is FQGNSA. CDR3 length equals 14 residues. Trimming took off 7 bases at V and 1 base at J, with 12 bases between the two ends.

CDR3 in DNA: TGTGCCAGCAGTTCCCCAATCACAGGGATTGCTTTCTTT. Translated: CASSSPITGIAFF. J is TRBJ1-1 and V is TRBV6-5; possible D gene TRBD1, 6 bases. This CDR3 region has 13 residues. Germline-derived CDR1 and CDR2 are MNHEY and SVGAGI. Deletions cut 4 bases from V and 11 bases from J, with 17 bases between.

The V gene is TRBV7-2, the J gene TRBJ1-5, with D maybe TRBD1 (6 bases). V lost 5 bases to trimming and J lost 4 bases, with 12 bases between them. The CDR3 covers 14 residues. Germline V gene sequence: CDR1 SGHTA, CDR2 FQGNSA. CDR3 coding DNA: TGTGCCAGCAGCAAACAGGGAGGGAATCAGCCCCAGCATTTT. This gives the protein CASSKQGGNQPQHF.

This clone appeared a few times. Other DNA sequences in this sample translate to the same CDR3. The V gene is TRBV9, the J gene TRBJ2-5; no firm D call. This CDR3 spans 13 amino acids. Germline values: CDR1 SGDLS, CDR2 YYNGEE. V shed 0 bases and J shed 4 bases, with 7 bases lying between them. The CDR3 coding sequence is TGTGCCAGCAGCGTAGCCAGAGGAGAGACCCAGTACTTC. Amino acids: CASSVARGETQYF.

The chain uses TRBV2 and TRBJ1-5, with D tentatively TRBD1 (6 bases). The germline CDR1 and CDR2 sequences are SNHLY and FYNNEI. This CDR3 region has 15 residues. V gave up 3 bases and J gave up 6 bases, with 15 bases separating them. The CDR3 coding sequence is TGTGCCAGCAGTGACACAGGGAGGGTCACTCAGCCCCAGCATTTT. Protein: CASSDTGRVTQPQHF.

The chain has TRBV2 and TRBJ2-1; 11 nucleotides line up with TRBD2. Trimming at V came to 10 bases and at J to 9 bases, leaving 5 bases not matched to a gene. The CDR3 covers 12 residues. The V gene's germline CDR1 is SNHLY and CDR2 FYNNEI. Here the CDR3 DNA reads TGTGCCATACTAGCGGGGGTGCGTGAGCAGTTCTTC. Its translation is CAILAGVREQFF.

This clone was observed once. The chain recombines TRBV28 with TRBJ1-2, with a weak D call TRBD1 (5 bases). The germline CDR1 and CDR2 sequences are MDHEN and SYDVKM. Trimming stripped 6 bases from V and 1 base from J, with 9 bases between. The CDR3 spans 13 residues. CDR3 residues: CASRWGGNYGYTF. In nucleotides, the CDR3 is TGTGCCAGCAGATGGGGGGGTAACTATGGCTACACCTTC.

The genes are TRBV20-1 and TRBJ2-1; D is uncertain. V was trimmed by 6 bases and J by 6 bases, leaving 6 bases between them. There are 10 residues in the CDR3. CDR1 and CDR2 from the germline V gene are DFQATT and SNEGSKA (reference sequence). This CDR3 is CSAAVNEQFF. CDR3 nucleotides: TGCAGTGCCGCAGTCAATGAGCAGTTCTTC.